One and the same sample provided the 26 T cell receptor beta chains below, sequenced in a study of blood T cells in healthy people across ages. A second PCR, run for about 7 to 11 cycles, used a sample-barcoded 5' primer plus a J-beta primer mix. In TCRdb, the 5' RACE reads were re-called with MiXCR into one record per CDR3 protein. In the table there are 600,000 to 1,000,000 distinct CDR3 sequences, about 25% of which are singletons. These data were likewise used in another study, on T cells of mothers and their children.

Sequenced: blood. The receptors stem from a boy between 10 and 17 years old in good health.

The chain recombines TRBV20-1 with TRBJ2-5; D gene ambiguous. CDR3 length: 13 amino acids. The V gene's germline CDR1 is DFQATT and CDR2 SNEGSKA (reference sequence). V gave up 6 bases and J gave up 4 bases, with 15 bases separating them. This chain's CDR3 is CSAESRTIETQYF. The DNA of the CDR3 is TGCAGTGCAGAAAGCCGTACCATAGAGACCCAGTACTTC.

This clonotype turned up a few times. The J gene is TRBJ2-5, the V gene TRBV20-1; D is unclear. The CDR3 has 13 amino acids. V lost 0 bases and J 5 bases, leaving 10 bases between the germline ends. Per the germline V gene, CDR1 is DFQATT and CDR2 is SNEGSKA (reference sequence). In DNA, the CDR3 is TGCAGTGCTAGAGATGGCGGTCGGGAGACCCAGTACTTC. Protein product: CSARDGGRETQYF.

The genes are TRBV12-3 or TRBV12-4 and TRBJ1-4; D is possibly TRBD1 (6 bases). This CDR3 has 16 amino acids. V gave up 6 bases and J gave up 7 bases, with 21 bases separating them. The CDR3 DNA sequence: TGTGCCAGCAGGGATTTTCGGCGGGACAATTCTGAAAAACTGTTTTTT. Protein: CASRDFRRDNSEKLFF.

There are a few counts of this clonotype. The CDR3, as DNA: TGCAGCGTGCAACCAGGGGGCCCGGGTGAAAAACTGTTTTTT. The encoded protein is CSVQPGGPGEKLFF. The rearrangement joins TRBV29-1 to TRBJ1-4; 8 nucleotides match TRBD1. V lost 6 bases, J lost 7 bases, and 10 bases stayed unmatched. The CDR3 loop spans 14 amino acids. CDR1 and CDR2 (germline): SQVTM, ANQGSEA. The whole variable domain, remainder taken from reference TRBV29-1 and TRBJ1-4, is SAVISQKPSRDICQRGTSLTIQCQVDSQVTMMFWYRQQPGQSLTLIATANQGSEATYESGFVIDKFPISRPNLTFSTLTVSNMSPEDSSIYLCSVQPGGPGEKLFFGSGTQLSVL.

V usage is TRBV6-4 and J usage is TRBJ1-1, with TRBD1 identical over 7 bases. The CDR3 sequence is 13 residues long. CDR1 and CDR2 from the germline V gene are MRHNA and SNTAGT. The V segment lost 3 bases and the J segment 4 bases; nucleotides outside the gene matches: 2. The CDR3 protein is CASSEQGSTEAFF. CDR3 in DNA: TGTGCCAGCAGTGAACAGGGGAGCACTGAAGCTTTCTTT.

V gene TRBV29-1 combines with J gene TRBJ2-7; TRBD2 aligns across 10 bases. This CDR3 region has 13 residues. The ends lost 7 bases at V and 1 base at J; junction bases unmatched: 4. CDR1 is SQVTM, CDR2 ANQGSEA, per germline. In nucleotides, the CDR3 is TGCAGCGGTCTAGCGGGGGTTTCCTACGAGCAGTACTTC. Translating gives CSGLAGVSYEQYF.

The chain's CDR3 is CASSSGAHNEQFF. The CDR3 DNA follows: TGTGCCAGCAGCTCGGGCGCCCACAATGAGCAGTTCTTC. V and J are TRBV11-2 and TRBJ2-1; no clear D. The CDR3 is made up of 13 amino acids. Trimming pared 4 bases from V and 5 bases from J, leaving 9 bases between. The V gene's germline CDR1 is SGHAT and CDR2 FQNNGV.

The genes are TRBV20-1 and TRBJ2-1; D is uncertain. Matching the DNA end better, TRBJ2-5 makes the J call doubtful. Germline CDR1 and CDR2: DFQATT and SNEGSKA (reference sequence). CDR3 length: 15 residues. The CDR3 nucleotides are TGCAGTGCTCCTACTCTGGACCACTCGTCAGAGACCCAGTACTTC. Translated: CSAPTLDHSSETQYF.

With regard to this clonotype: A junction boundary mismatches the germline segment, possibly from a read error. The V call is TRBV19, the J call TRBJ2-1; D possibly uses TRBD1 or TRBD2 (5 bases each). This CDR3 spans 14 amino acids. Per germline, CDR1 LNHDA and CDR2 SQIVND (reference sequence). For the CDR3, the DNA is TGTGCCAGTAGTATCGGGGCGGGCGACAATGAGCAGTTTTTC. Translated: CASSIGAGDNEQFF.

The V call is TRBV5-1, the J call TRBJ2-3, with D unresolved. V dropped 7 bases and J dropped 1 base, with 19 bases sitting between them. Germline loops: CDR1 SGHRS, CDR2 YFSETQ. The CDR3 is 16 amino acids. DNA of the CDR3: TGCGCCAGCGGATTAGGAGAAACCACGGGCACAGATACGCAGTATTTT. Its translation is CASGLGETTGTDTQYF.

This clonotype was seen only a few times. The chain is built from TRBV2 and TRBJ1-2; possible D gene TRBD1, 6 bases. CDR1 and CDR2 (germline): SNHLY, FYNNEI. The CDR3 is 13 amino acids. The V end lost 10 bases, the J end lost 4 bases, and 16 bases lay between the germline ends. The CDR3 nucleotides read TGTGCCACCAAACAGGGATCTCCCTATGGCTACACCTTC. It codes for CATKQGSPYGYTF.

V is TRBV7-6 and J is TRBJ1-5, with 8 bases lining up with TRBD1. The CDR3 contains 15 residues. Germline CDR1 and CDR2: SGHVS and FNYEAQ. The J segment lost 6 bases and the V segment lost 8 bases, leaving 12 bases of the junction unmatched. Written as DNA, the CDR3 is TGTGCCAGCGGCTCCGGGACAGGAAACCTTCAGCCCCAGCATTTT. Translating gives CASGSGTGNLQPQHF.

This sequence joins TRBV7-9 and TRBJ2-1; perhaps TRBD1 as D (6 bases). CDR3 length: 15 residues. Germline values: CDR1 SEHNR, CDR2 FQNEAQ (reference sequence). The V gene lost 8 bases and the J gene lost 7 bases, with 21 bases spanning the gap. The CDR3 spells CASGTMGVGANEQFF. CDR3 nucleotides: TGTGCCAGCGGGACGATGGGAGTGGGGGCGAATGAGCAGTTCTTC.

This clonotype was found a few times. CDR3 nucleotides: TGTGCCAGCAAGGGCAGTGGGGCCTACGAGCAGTACTTC. This codes for CASKGSGAYEQYF. The chain is built from TRBV28 and TRBJ2-7, with D unresolved. V was trimmed by 7 bases and J by 2 bases, leaving 12 bases between them. Germline lookup yields CDR1 MDHEN and CDR2 SYDVKM. The CDR3 length is 13 residues.

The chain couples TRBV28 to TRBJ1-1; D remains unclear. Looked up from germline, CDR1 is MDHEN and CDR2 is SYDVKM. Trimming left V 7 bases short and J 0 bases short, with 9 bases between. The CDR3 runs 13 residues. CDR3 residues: CASTPSLNTEAFF. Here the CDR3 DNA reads TGTGCCAGCACCCCTTCGTTGAACACTGAAGCTTTCTTT.

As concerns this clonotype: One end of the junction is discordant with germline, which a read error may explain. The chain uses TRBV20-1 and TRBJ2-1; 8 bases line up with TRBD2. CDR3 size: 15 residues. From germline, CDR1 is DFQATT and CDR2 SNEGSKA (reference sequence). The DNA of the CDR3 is TGCCGTGCCCCCGTAGCGGGGAGCTCCTACAATGAGCAGTTCTTC. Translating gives CRAPVAGSSYNEQFF.

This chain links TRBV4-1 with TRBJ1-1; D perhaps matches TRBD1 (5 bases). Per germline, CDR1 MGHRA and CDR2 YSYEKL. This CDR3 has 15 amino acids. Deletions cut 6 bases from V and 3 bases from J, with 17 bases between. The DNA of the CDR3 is TGCGCCAGCAGTTACCCAGGGACGACGGACACTGAAGCTTTCTTT. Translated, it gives CASSYPGTTDTEAFF.

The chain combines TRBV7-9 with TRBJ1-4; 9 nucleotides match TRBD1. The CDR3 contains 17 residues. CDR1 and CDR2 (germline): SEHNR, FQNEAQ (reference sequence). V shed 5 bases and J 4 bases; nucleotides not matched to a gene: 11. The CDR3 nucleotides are TGTGCCAGCAGCCGACAGGGGGAATGGGTTGGTAATGAAAAACTGTTTTTT. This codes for CASSRQGEWVGNEKLFF. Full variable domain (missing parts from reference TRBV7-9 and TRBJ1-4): DTGVSQNPRHKITKRGQNVTFRCDPISEHNRLYWYRQTLGQGPEFLTYFQNEAQLEKSRLLSDRFSAERPKGSFSTLEIQRTEQGDSAMYLCASSRQGEWVGNEKLFFGSGTQLSVL.

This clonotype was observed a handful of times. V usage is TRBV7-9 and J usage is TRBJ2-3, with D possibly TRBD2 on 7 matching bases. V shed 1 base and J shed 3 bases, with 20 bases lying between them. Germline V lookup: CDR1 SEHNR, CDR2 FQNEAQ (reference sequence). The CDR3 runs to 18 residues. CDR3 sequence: CASSLGRGGAPVTDTQYF. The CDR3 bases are TGTGCCAGCAGCTTAGGAAGGGGGGGCGCCCCGGTAACAGATACGCAGTATTTT.

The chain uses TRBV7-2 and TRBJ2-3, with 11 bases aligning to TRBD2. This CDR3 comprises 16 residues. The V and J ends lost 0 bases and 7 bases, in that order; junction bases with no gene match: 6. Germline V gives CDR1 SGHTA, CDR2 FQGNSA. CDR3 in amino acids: CASSLASGGALYTQYF. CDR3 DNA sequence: TGTGCCAGCAGCTTAGCTAGCGGGGGGGCATTATATACGCAGTATTTT.

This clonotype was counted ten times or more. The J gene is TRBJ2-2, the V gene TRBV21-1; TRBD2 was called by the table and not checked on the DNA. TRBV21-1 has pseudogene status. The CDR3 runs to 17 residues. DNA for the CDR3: TGTGCCAGCAGCAAAGAACATGGGACTCCCCAGGGCGGGGAGCTGTTTTTT. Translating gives CASSKEHGTPQGGELFF.

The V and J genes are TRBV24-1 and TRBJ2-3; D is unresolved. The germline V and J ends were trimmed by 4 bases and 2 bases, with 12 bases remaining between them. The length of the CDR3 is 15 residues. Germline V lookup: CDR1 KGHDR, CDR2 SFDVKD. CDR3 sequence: CATSDNKLYTDTQYF. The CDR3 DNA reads TGTGCCACCAGTGACAACAAATTATACACAGATACGCAGTATTTT.

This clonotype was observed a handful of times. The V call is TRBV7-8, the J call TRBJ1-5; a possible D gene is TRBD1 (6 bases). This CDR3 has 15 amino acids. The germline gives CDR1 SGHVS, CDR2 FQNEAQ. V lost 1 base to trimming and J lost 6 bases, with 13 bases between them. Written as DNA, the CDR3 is TGTGCCAGCAGCTTAGTGTCGGGGGCGGGTCAGCCCCAGCATTTT. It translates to CASSLVSGAGQPQHF. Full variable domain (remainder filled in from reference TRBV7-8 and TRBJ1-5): GAGVSQSPRYKVAKRGQDVALRCDPISGHVSLFWYQQALGQGPEFLTYFQNEAQLDKSGLPSDRFFAERPEGSVSTLKIQRTQQEDSAVYLCASSLVSGAGQPQHFGDGTRLSIL.

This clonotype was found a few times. Written as DNA, the CDR3 is TGTGCCAGCTCACCATACCTAGCGGTTGGGTACCAAGAGACCCAGTACTTC. It translates to CASSPYLAVGYQETQYF. The V call is TRBV18, the J call TRBJ2-5, with TRBD2 matching over 7 bases. The CDR3 runs 17 residues. Germline V lookup: CDR1 KGHSH, CDR2 LQKENI. After removal of 2 bases from V and 0 bases from J, the junction contained 9 bases not matched to a gene.

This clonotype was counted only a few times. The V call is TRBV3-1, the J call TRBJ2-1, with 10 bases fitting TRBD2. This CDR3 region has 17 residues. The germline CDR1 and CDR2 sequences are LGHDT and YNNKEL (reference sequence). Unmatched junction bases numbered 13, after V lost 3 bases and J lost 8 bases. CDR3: CASSHELSGGLSDEQFF. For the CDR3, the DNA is TGTGCCAGCAGCCACGAGCTTAGCGGGGGGCTGTCCGATGAGCAGTTCTTC.

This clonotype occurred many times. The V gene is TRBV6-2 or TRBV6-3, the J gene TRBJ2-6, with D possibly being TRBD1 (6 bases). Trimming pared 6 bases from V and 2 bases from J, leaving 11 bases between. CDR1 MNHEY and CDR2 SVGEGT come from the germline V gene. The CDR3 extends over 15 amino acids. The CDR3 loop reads CASRKQGPGANVLTF. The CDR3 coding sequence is TGTGCCAGCAGAAAACAGGGTCCTGGGGCCAACGTCCTGACTTTC.